These 14 T cell receptor beta chains originate from one sample sequenced in a study of shared clonotypes between healthy human individuals. Profiled with immunoSEQ multiplex PCR; TCRdb holds only in-frame clones, not every one. Of 560,000 or so clones in the sample, 95% to 96% are singletons; the top ten hold less than 0.12%. Naive CD8 cells were CD45RO-negative, positively selected for CCR7, excluding terminally differentiated effector memory CD45RA+ cells. Sample: naive CD8+ T cells sorted from blood. The receptors derive from a woman between 25 and 40 years old in good health.

This chain joins TRBV28 and TRBJ2-1; D remains unclear. From germline, CDR1 is MDHEN and CDR2 SYDVKM. The CDR3 runs to 12 residues. V gave up 4 bases and J gave up 6 bases, with 7 bases separating them. CDR3 sequence (DNA): TGTGCCAGCAGTTCTGGAATCAATGAGCAGTTCTTC. Protein sequence: CASSSGINEQFF.

The chain links TRBV28 to TRBJ2-5, with unresolved D. With 0 bases removed from V and 3 bases from J, the gap between germline ends came to 11 bases. The CDR3 contains 15 residues. In germline, CDR1 is MDHEN, CDR2 SYDVKM. This chain's CDR3 is CASSLWLGMEETQYF. The DNA for the CDR3 is TGTGCCAGCAGTTTATGGCTAGGGATGGAAGAGACCCAGTACTTC.

The chain is built from TRBV9 and TRBJ2-1; 11 bases are shared with TRBD2. The V and J ends lost 3 bases and 0 bases, in that order; junction bases with no gene match: 5. This CDR3 is 17 amino acids long. Germline V CDR1 and CDR2: SGDLS, YYNGEE. CDR3 residues: CASSDGTSGSSYNEQFF. The CDR3, as DNA: TGTGCCAGCAGCGACGGGACTAGCGGAAGCTCCTACAATGAGCAGTTCTTC.

The chain joins TRBV7-3 to TRBJ2-2, with 8 nucleotides matching TRBD1. Germline CDR1 SGHTA, CDR2 FQGTGA. The J segment lost 1 base and the V segment lost 5 bases, leaving 6 bases of the junction unmatched. The CDR3 is 16 amino acids. CDR3 loop: CASSLATGGNTGELFF. In DNA, the CDR3 is TGTGCCAGCAGCCTTGCCACAGGGGGGAACACCGGGGAGCTGTTTTTT.

J is TRBJ1-1 and V is TRBV7-8; TRBD1 matches at 8 bases. J was trimmed by 1 base and V by 2 bases; bases with no gene match: 3. The germline gives CDR1 SGHVS, CDR2 FQNEAQ. The CDR3 spans 15 residues. The CDR3, as DNA: TGTGCCAGCAGCTTACCTGGGACAGGGAACACTGAAGCTTTCTTT. Its protein product is CASSLPGTGNTEAFF.

CDR3 DNA: TGTGCCAGTAGTATGGGAGGGTGGGGGACTGGGGCCAACGTCCTGACTTTC. This codes for CASSMGGWGTGANVLTF. This rearrangement joins TRBV19 to TRBJ2-6; 7 nucleotides line up with TRBD2. The CDR3 is made up of 17 amino acids. In germline, CDR1 is LNHDA, CDR2 SQIVND (reference sequence). The V segment lost 3 bases and the J segment 2 bases; nucleotides outside the gene matches: 7.

The chain carries TRBV27 and TRBJ1-1; D remains ambiguous. CDR1 MNHEY and CDR2 SMNVEV come from the germline V gene (reference sequence). The CDR3 runs to 15 residues. Between the trimmed V and J ends, which lost 4 bases and 0 bases, there was a span of 12 bases. Here the CDR3 DNA reads TGTGCCAGCAGTTCCTCCGTGGGCCTGAACACTGAAGCTTTCTTT. It is translated as CASSSSVGLNTEAFF.

The chain is built from TRBV5-1 and TRBJ2-2; weak D call: TRBD2 (5 bases). The CDR3 extends over 14 amino acids. Germline values: CDR1 SGHRS, CDR2 YFSETQ. V gave up 3 bases and J gave up 2 bases, with 8 bases separating them. CDR3 sequence (DNA): TGCGCCAGCAGCTGGACTTTAAACACCGGGGAGCTGTTTTTT. Translated, it gives CASSWTLNTGELFF.

The chain employs TRBV27 and TRBJ2-7; maybe TRBD2 (6 bases). The germline gives CDR1 MNHEY, CDR2 SMNVEV (reference sequence). Trimming shortened V by 7 bases and J by 4 bases, and 17 bases separated the two germline ends. This CDR3 comprises 14 residues. The CDR3 protein is CASKQGAGTYEQYF. CDR3 DNA sequence: TGTGCCAGCAAGCAGGGCGCGGGGACTTACGAGCAGTACTTC.

The chain uses TRBV13 and TRBJ2-1; 7 bases agree with TRBD2. The germline V gene encodes CDR1 PRHDT and CDR2 FYEKMQ (reference sequence). Trimming took 5 bases from V and 2 from J; bases not matched to a gene: 0. The CDR3 loop spans 13 amino acids. This CDR3 is CASSGGAYNEQFF. The DNA of the CDR3 is TGTGCCAGCAGCGGGGGGGCCTACAATGAGCAGTTCTTC.

The V call is TRBV27, the J call TRBJ1-4; weak D call: TRBD1 (6 bases). This CDR3 is built from 16 residues. Trimming took off 6 bases at V and 3 bases at J, with 17 bases between the two ends. Germline values: CDR1 MNHEY, CDR2 SMNVEV (reference sequence). The CDR3 loop is CASSPSTGLANEKLFF. The CDR3 coding sequence is TGTGCCAGCAGCCCCTCGACAGGTTTGGCTAATGAAAAACTGTTTTTT.

Details on this clone: The sample holds other DNA sequences that translate to the same CDR3. The genes are TRBV27 and TRBJ2-7; D not resolved. CDR1 and CDR2 (germline): MNHEY, SMNVEV (reference sequence). The CDR3 totals 13 residues. V lost 2 bases, J lost 3 bases, and 8 bases lay in between. The CDR3 coding sequence is TGTGCCAGCAGTTTAGGTCAGAGCTACGAGCAGTACTTC. Amino acid sequence: CASSLGQSYEQYF.

The chain is built from TRBV7-9 and TRBJ2-4, with no clear D. V was pared by 1 base and J by 8 bases, with 12 bases between. CDR1 is SEHNR and CDR2 is FQNEAQ in the germline V gene (reference sequence). The CDR3 length is 14 residues. The CDR3 DNA follows: TGTGCCAGCAGCTTAGGCGAACGCCATCACATTCAGTACTTC. Translated, it gives CASSLGERHHIQYF.

V is TRBV7-8 and J is TRBJ2-5; D gene unclear. V was clipped by 4 bases and J by 7 bases, with 13 bases between them. In germline, CDR1 is SGHVS, CDR2 FQNEAQ. The CDR3 totals 13 residues. The CDR3 region is CASSSDSLATQYF. DNA of the CDR3: TGTGCCAGCAGCTCTGACTCGCTGGCGACCCAGTACTTC.